This T cell receptor (beta chain) came from a study of blood T cell repertoires in COVID-19. Whole-study context: PBMCs, B-cell-depleted T cells, or T cells provided the cDNA or gDNA that made up the material.

The CDR3 is 15 residues long. Losses at the gene ends were 0 bases for V and 6 bases for J; bases not matched to a gene: 5. The germline V gene encodes CDR1 LGHNA and CDR2 YSLEER. The method was immunoSEQ multiplex PCR; TCRdb's version includes in-frame clones alone and lacks a portion of them. In the table there are about 42,000 clones, 80% to 90% of which are singletons. Sequencing input: peripheral blood. The receptor was derived from a human donor in a cohort sampled during active COVID-19. The chain links TRBV4-3 to TRBJ1-2, with 9 nucleotides matching TRBD1. The CDR3 loop is CASSQDRGTGHGYTF. The CDR3 nucleotides read TGCGCCAGCAGCCAAGATCGGGGGACAGGGCATGGCTACACCTTC.